This TCR beta chain stems from a study of cytomegalovirus exposure and HLA in healthy donors. The overall study: Across around 400 genotyped donors, roughly 80% landed in the Caucasian-associated ancestry cluster. Broader study findings: In vitro experiments confirmed that three CMV-associated chains were specific for CMV antigens.

This CDR3 region has 13 residues. The germline CDR1 and CDR2 sequences are LNHDA and SQIVND (reference sequence). With 10 bases removed from V and 7 bases from J, the gap between germline ends came to 16 bases. 60 Vbeta and 13 Jbeta primers were used in PCR. Here immunoSEQ multiplex PCR was the method, and the copy in TCRdb shows in-frame clones only, minus some. This table has hundreds of thousands of clones, 70% to 85% appearing once. Healthy bone marrow donors made up the donors. Remarks on this clone: Antigen unknown.

This TCR was sampled from a male donor in good health and CMV-seronegative. The sequenced material came from PBMCs. The rearrangement links TRBV19 to TRBJ1-4; D is uncertain. CDR3 amino acids: CAIHGGPGEKLFF. CDR3 nucleotides: TGTGCCATTCACGGTGGCCCGGGTGAAAAACTGTTTTTT. The full variable domain, with the rest looked up from reference TRBV19 and TRBJ1-4, is DGGITQSPKYLFRKEGQNVTLSCEQNLNHDAMYWYRQDPGQGLRLIYYSQIVNDFQKGDIAEGYSVSREKKESFPLTVTSAQKNPTAFYLCAIHGGPGEKLFFGSGTQLSVL.